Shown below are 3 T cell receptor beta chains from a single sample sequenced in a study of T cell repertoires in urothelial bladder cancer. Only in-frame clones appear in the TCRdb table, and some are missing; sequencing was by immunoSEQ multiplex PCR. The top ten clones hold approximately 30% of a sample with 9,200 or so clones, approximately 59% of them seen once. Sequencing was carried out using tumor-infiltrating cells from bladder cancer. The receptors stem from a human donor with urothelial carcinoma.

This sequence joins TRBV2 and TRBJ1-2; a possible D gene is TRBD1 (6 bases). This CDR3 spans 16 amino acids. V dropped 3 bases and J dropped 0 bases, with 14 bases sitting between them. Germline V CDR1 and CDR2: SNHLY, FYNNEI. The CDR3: CASSESLTGTNYGYTF. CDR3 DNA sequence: TGTGCCAGCAGTGAGTCGCTCACAGGGACTAACTATGGCTACACCTTC.

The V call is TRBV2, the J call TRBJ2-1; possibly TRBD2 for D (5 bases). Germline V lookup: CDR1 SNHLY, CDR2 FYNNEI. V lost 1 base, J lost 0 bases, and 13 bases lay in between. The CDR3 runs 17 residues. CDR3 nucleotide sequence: TGTGCCAGCAGTGAAGGTCCCCCGGGGAGCTCCTACAATGAGCAGTTCTTC. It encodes CASSEGPPGSSYNEQFF.

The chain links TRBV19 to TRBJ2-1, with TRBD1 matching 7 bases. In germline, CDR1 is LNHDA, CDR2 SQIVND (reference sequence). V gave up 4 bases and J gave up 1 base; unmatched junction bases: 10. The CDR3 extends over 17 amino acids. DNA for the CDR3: TGTGCCAGTAGTAGGGCTCAGGGGGAAGCTTCCTACAATGAGCAGTTCTTC. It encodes CASSRAQGEASYNEQFF.